These T cell receptor beta chains were read from a single sample in a study of CXCR3-negative and CXCR3-positive naive CD8 T cells. TCRdb reanalyzed the 5' RACE reads and collapses them to one entry per CDR3 protein, without DNA. Its table records 45,000 to 55,000 distinct CDR3 sequences. The sample comprised memory CD8+ T cells from blood. The receptors shown here come from a human donor in good health. Some clones in this sample may be carry-over from other donors' samples. CDR3s include the opening cysteine and the closing phenylalanine or tryptophan.

j_call: TRBJ2-1; v_call: TRBV7-9; cdr3_aa: CASSARTETKDEQFF
j_call: TRBJ1-5; v_call: TRBV12-3/TRBV12-4; cdr3_aa: CASSLRVGNQPQHF
j_call: TRBJ2-3; v_call: TRBV14; cdr3_aa: CASSHYSPGYTDTQYF
j_call: TRBJ2-1; v_call: TRBV12-3/TRBV12-4; cdr3_aa: CASSFLAGGTEQFF
j_call: TRBJ1-1; v_call: TRBV6-2/TRBV6-3; cdr3_aa: CASSYIAEEAFF
j_call: TRBJ1-1; v_call: TRBV4-1; cdr3_aa: CASSLHLYTEAFF
j_call: TRBJ1-2; v_call: TRBV15; cdr3_aa: CATSSLVPGAGYGYTF
j_call: TRBJ2-7; v_call: TRBV18; cdr3_aa: CASSPTEISYEQYF
j_call: TRBJ2-3; v_call: TRBV29-1; cdr3_aa: CSVVGLSSTDTQYF
j_call: TRBJ1-6; v_call: TRBV6-5; cdr3_aa: CASSPRDSHFWTYNSPLHF